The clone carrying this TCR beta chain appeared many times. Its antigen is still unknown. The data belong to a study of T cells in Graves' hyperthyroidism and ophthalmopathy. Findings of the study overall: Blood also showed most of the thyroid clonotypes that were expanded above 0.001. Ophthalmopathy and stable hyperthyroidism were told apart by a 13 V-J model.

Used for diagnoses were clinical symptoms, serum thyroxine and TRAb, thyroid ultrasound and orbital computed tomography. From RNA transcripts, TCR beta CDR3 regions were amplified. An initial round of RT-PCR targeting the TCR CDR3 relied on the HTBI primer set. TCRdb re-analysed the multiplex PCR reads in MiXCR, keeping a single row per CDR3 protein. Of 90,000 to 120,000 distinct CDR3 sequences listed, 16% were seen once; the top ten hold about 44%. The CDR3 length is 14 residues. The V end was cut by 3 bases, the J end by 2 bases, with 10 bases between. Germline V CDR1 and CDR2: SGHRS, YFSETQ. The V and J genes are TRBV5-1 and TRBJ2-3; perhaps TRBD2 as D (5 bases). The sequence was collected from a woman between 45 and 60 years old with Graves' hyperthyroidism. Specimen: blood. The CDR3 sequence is CASSSTRNTDTQYF. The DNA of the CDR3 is TGCGCCAGCAGCTCCACTAGGAACACAGATACGCAGTATTTT.